The 26 T cell receptor beta chains below were found in one sample sequenced in a study of CD8 T cells in Susac syndrome. Reverse transcription of about 0.5 to 1 ug RNA was carried out with random hexamers. A single record per CDR3 protein comes from TCRdb applying MiXCR to the immunoSEQ multiplex PCR reads. The sample lists a few hundred thousand distinct CDR3 sequences; 85% to 90% were seen once. Sequenced input: CD8+ T cells from PBMCs. Source of these receptors: a human donor with multiple sclerosis.

This clonotype turned up a few times. The chain carries TRBV4-1 and TRBJ2-5; D may be TRBD1 or TRBD2 (5 bases each). Looked up from germline, CDR1 is MGHRA and CDR2 is YSYEKL. V dropped 0 bases and J dropped 4 bases, with 9 bases sitting between them. This CDR3 spans 14 amino acids. The CDR3 coding sequence is TGCGCCAGCAGCCAAGATTTGGGGGTAGAGACCCAGTACTTC. As protein: CASSQDLGVETQYF.

The CDR3 sequence: CASSYTGQYTEAFF. CDR3 nucleotide sequence: TGTGCCAGCAGCTACACCGGACAGTACACTGAAGCTTTCTTT. The chain recombines TRBV27 with TRBJ1-1, with a possible D match to TRBD1 (6 bases). The CDR3 spans 14 residues. Per germline, CDR1 MNHEY and CDR2 SMNVEV (reference sequence). V was cut by 6 bases and J by 3 bases, with 14 bases left in between.

V usage is TRBV23-1 and J usage is TRBJ1-3, with 7 bases identical to TRBD1. TRBV23-1 has ORF status, its function being uncertain. This CDR3 is built from 16 residues. V gave up 3 bases and J gave up 8 bases; unmatched junction bases: 13. The CDR3 sequence is CASSQNRDRDTDTIYF. CDR3 coding DNA: TGCGCCAGCAGTCAGAACCGGGACAGAGATACTGACACCATATATTTT.

The chain recombines TRBV7-9 with TRBJ2-3; 13 nucleotides match TRBD2. The CDR3 has 15 residues. J lost 0 bases, V lost 11 bases, and 5 bases had no gene match. The germline V gene has CDR1 SEHNR and CDR2 FQNEAQ (reference sequence). The CDR3: CAGLAGAASTDTQYF. The CDR3 DNA follows: TGTGCCGGACTAGCGGGGGCCGCTAGCACAGATACGCAGTATTTT.

The chain uses TRBV12-5 and TRBJ1-1; no firm D call. CDR1 and CDR2 (germline): LGHNT, FRNRAP. V was trimmed by 0 bases and J by 5 bases, leaving 7 bases between them. The CDR3 is 13 residues long. The CDR3 DNA reads as TGTGCTAGTGGTTTGGTATCGGGGACTGAAGCTTTCTTT. Translated: CASGLVSGTEAFF.

The V gene is TRBV29-1, the J gene TRBJ2-1; D remains unclear. Trimming stripped 4 bases from V and 1 base from J, with 8 bases between. There are 13 residues in the CDR3. Germline V gene sequence: CDR1 SQVTM, CDR2 ANQGSEA. The CDR3, as DNA: TGCAGCGTTGGGTCCGTTTCCTACAATGAGCAGTTCTTC. Translating gives CSVGSVSYNEQFF.

This clonotype has just a few counts. The chain recombines TRBV2 with TRBJ1-1; maybe TRBD1 (6 bases). Germline lookup yields CDR1 SNHLY and CDR2 FYNNEI. CDR3 length: 10 residues. Deletions cut 7 bases from V and 6 bases from J, with 6 bases between. CDR3 in DNA: TGTGCCAGCAAGGGGGCTGAAGCTTTCTTT. It is translated as CASKGAEAFF.

The chain joins TRBV27 to TRBJ2-2; TRBD2 matches 8 bases. CDR1 and CDR2 from the germline V gene are MNHEY and SMNVEV (reference sequence). This CDR3 has 21 residues. Trimming cost V 5 bases and J 3 bases; bases outside gene matches: 23. DNA for the CDR3: TGTGCCAGCAGTCATCTCCAGGGACTCGTGATGACTAGCGCCCACACCGGGGAGCTGTTTTTT. This gives the protein CASSHLQGLVMTSAHTGELFF.

This clonotype was recorded once. The V and J genes are TRBV20-1 and TRBJ1-1; tentatively, D is TRBD1 (6 bases). Trimming took 0 bases from V and 4 from J, leaving 9 bases between them. The germline gives CDR1 DFQATT, CDR2 SNEGSKA (reference sequence). This CDR3 has 13 residues. CDR3 nucleotides: TGCAGTGCTAGAGAACAGGGTGGCACTGAAGCTTTCTTT. Residues: CSAREQGGTEAFF.

V usage is TRBV5-1 and J usage is TRBJ2-1; either TRBD1 or TRBD2 may fit D (5 bases each). V lost 4 bases, J lost 2 bases, and 16 bases lay in between. The CDR3 runs to 16 residues. CDR1 and CDR2 (germline): SGHRS, YFSETQ. The CDR3 is CASSHGGDVAYNEQFF. CDR3 in DNA: TGCGCCAGCAGCCATGGGGGAGACGTCGCCTACAATGAGCAGTTCTTC.

The rearrangement links TRBV3-1 to TRBJ1-2; D gene unclear. Trimming cost V 1 base and J 7 bases, with 7 bases left between them. The CDR3 sequence is 12 residues long. Germline V lookup: CDR1 LGHDT, CDR2 YNNKEL (reference sequence). The CDR3 reads CASSQGSGGYTF. In nucleotides, the CDR3 is TGTGCCAGCAGCCAAGGCTCTGGTGGCTACACCTTC. Based on the CDR3 plus reference TRBV3-1 and TRBJ1-2, the full variable domain is DTAVSQTPKYLVTQMGNDKSIKCEQNLGHDTMYWYKQDSKKFLKIMFSYNNKELIINETVPNRFSPKSPDKAHLNLHINSLELGDSAVYFCASSQGSGGYTFGSGTRLTVV.

This chain uses TRBV6-1 with TRBJ2-5; TRBD1 agrees at 7 bases. The CDR3 is made up of 13 amino acids. Trimming at V came to 6 bases and at J to 2 bases, leaving 3 bases not matched to a gene. Per the germline V gene, CDR1 is MNHNS and CDR2 is SASEGT. This CDR3 reads CASRGQLQETQYF. The CDR3 DNA sequence: TGTGCCAGCAGGGGACAGCTACAAGAGACCCAGTACTTC.

This chain connects TRBV20-1 to TRBJ1-1; possible D gene TRBD1, 5 bases. Germline CDR1 and CDR2: DFQATT and SNEGSKA (reference sequence). Trimming took 1 base from V and 5 from J, leaving 14 bases between them. CDR3 length equals 14 residues. The CDR3 nucleotides are TGCAGTGCTAGAGCCTCGGGGGGAGGAACTGAAGCTTTCTTT. This codes for CSARASGGGTEAFF.

The chain has TRBV6-5 and TRBJ2-7; 8 bases fit TRBD2. V dropped 2 bases and J dropped 5; count of bases not matched to a gene: 8. Germline-derived CDR1 and CDR2 are MNHEY and SVGAGI. The CDR3 consists of 15 residues. In DNA form, the CDR3 reads TGTGCCAGCAGTTACAGCGGGGGCCCATACGACGAGCAGTACTTC. This gives the protein CASSYSGGPYDEQYF.

The V and J genes are TRBV20-1 and TRBJ2-7; perhaps TRBD2 as D (6 bases). The CDR3 sequence is 14 residues long. Germline CDR1 reads DFQATT; CDR2 reads SNEGSKA (reference sequence). V was shortened by 3 bases and J by 0 bases, with 12 bases between the two germline ends. The CDR3 spells CSASLGLPSYEQYF. The DNA of the CDR3 is TGCAGTGCTAGTCTGGGACTTCCCTCCTACGAGCAGTACTTC.

This clonotype was observed a few times. The chain uses TRBV30 and TRBJ2-7; D is unresolved. This CDR3 spans 12 amino acids. Germline CDR1 reads GTSNPN; CDR2 reads SVGIG (reference sequence). Trimming removed 0 bases at V and 6 bases at J, with 9 bases between. In DNA, the CDR3 is TGTGCCTGGAGTGTTGGTCCCACCGAGCAGTACTTC. As protein: CAWSVGPTEQYF.

V usage is TRBV5-1 and J usage is TRBJ2-1; D could derive from TRBD1 or TRBD2 (5 bases each). The CDR3 consists of 14 residues. Germline CDR1 and CDR2: SGHRS and YFSETQ. Trimming removed 5 bases from V and 6 bases from J, with 15 bases in between. CDR3 loop: CASRFESGGNEQFF. The CDR3 nucleotides are TGCGCCAGCAGGTTCGAAAGTGGGGGCAATGAGCAGTTCTTC.

Concerning this clonotype itself: The junction departs from germline at one end; a sequencing error may be responsible. V usage is TRBV4-1 and J usage is TRBJ2-7; a weak D match, TRBD1 (5 bases). Germline assignment: CDR1 MGHRA and CDR2 YSYEKL. This CDR3 spans 15 amino acids. CDR3 sequence (DNA): TGCGCCAGCAGCCAAGAGGGCAGGGTAGGCTACGGGCAGTACTTC. Translating it yields CASSQEGRVGYGQYF.

The chain is built from TRBV11-2 and TRBJ1-4; D gene uncertain. Germline assignment: CDR1 SGHAT and CDR2 FQNNGV. Trimming shortened V by 4 bases and J by 7 bases, and 19 bases separated the two germline ends. This CDR3 spans 16 amino acids. The DNA for the CDR3 is TGTGCCAGCAGCTCGCTGAAGGTCTACGGAATTGAAAAACTGTTTTTT. Its protein is CASSSLKVYGIEKLFF. Full variable domain (missing parts from reference TRBV11-2 and TRBJ1-4): EAGVAQSPRYKIIEKRQSVAFWCNPISGHATLYWYQQILGQGPKLLIQFQNNGVVDDSQLPKDRFSAERLKGVDSTLKIQPAKLEDSAVYLCASSSLKVYGIEKLFFGSGTQLSVL.

Here the CDR3 DNA reads TGTGCCAGCAGCCAAGATCCCTGGGGGAGTGGAATAGAAGAGACCCAGTACTTC. It translates to CASSQDPWGSGIEETQYF. V gene TRBV4-2 combines with J gene TRBJ2-5, with D perhaps given as TRBD1 or TRBD2 (5 bases each). CDR3 size: 18 residues. Germline values: CDR1 LGHNA, CDR2 YNFKEQ. Trimming cost V 0 bases and J 3 bases, with 20 bases left between them.

The chain has TRBV6-5 and TRBJ2-1; TRBD1 might be the D (6 bases). The CDR3 is 14 residues long. The germline CDR1 and CDR2 sequences are MNHEY and SVGAGI. The V end was cut by 2 bases, the J end by 10 bases, with 15 bases between. CDR3 DNA sequence: TGTGCCAGCAGTTACGGGGGCACGCCGGGAGAGCAGTTCTTC. Translated, it gives CASSYGGTPGEQFF.

The chain combines TRBV6-2 or TRBV6-3 with TRBJ2-1, with 7 bases that match TRBD2. Trimming at V came to 2 bases and at J to 8 bases, leaving 15 bases not matched to a gene. CDR3 length equals 17 residues. The V gene's germline CDR1 is MNHEY and CDR2 SVGEGT. The CDR3 protein is CASSYPLTGGSGDEQFF. In DNA, the CDR3 is TGTGCCAGCAGTTACCCTTTAACGGGCGGGAGTGGCGATGAGCAGTTCTTC.

The CDR3 sequence: CASSYYGGSKTGELFF. The CDR3 nucleotides read TGTGCCAGCAGTTACTATGGGGGAAGCAAGACCGGGGAGCTGTTTTTT. The genes are TRBV6-5 and TRBJ2-2; D assignment may be TRBD1 or TRBD2 (5 bases each). This CDR3 contains 16 residues. Germline assignment: CDR1 MNHEY and CDR2 SVGAGI. Trimming pared 1 base from V and 5 bases from J, leaving 14 bases between.

Note on this clonotype: One end of the junction does not line up with germline, which may come from a read error. The chain uses TRBV7-9 and TRBJ2-7, with 10 bases fitting TRBD1. This CDR3 has 15 amino acids. Germline CDR1 and CDR2: SEHNR and FQNEAQ (reference sequence). CDR3 amino acids: CASSSPGQGWDEQHF. The CDR3 DNA is TGTGCCAGCAGCTCGCCGGGACAGGGGTGGGACGAGCAGCACTTC.

V gene TRBV4-1 combines with J gene TRBJ1-5; D is ambiguous. CDR3 size: 15 residues. V was trimmed by 0 bases and J by 6 bases, leaving 12 bases between them. Per the germline V gene, CDR1 is MGHRA and CDR2 is YSYEKL. The CDR3 sequence: CASSQDLGQSQPQHF. CDR3 coding DNA: TGCGCCAGCAGCCAAGATCTAGGCCAAAGTCAGCCCCAGCATTTT.

The CDR3 sequence: CASSLAPGSPLHF. The CDR3, as DNA: TGCGCCAGCAGCTTGGCCCCGGGGTCACCCCTCCACTTT. The V call is TRBV5-1, the J call TRBJ1-6; D gene unclear. Germline V lookup: CDR1 SGHRS, CDR2 YFSETQ. This CDR3 region has 13 residues. The germline V and J ends were trimmed by 0 bases and 10 bases, with 8 bases remaining between them. The full variable domain, completed using reference TRBV5-1 and TRBJ1-6, is KAGVTQTPRYLIKTRGQQVTLSCSPISGHRSVSWYQQTPGQGLQFLFEYFSETQRNKGNFPGRFSGRQFSNSRSEMNVSTLELGDSALYLCASSLAPGSPLHFGNGTRLTVT.